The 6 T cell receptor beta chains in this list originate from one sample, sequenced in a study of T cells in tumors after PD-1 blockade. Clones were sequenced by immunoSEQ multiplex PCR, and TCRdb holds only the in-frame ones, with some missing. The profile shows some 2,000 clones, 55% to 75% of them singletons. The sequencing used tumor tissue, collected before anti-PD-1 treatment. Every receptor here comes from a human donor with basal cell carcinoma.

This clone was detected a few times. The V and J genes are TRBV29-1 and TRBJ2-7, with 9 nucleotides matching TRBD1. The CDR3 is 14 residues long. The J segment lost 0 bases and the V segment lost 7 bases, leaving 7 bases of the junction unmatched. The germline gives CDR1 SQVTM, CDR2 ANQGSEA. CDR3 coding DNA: TGCAGCGCGACCGGGACAGGGAACTCCTACGAGCAGTACTTC. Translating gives CSATGTGNSYEQYF.

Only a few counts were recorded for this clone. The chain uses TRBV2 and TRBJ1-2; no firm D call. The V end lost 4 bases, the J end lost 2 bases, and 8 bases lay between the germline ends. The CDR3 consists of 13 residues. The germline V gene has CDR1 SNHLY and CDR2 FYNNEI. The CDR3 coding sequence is TGTGCCAGCAGTGTCGCCAGGAACTATGGCTACACCTTC. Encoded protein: CASSVARNYGYTF. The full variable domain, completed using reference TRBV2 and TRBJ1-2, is EPEVTQTPSHQVTQMGQEVILRCVPISNHLYFYWYRQILGQKVEFLVSFYNNEISEKSEIFDDQFSVERPDGSNFTLKIRSTKLEDSAMYFCASSVARNYGYTFGSGTRLTVV.

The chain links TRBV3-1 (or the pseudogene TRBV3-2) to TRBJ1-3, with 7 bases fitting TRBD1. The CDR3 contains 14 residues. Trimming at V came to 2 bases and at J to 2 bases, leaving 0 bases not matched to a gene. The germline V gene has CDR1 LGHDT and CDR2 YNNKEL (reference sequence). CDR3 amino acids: CASSQQGAGNTIYF. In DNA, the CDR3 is TGTGCCAGCAGCCAACAGGGGGCTGGAAACACCATATATTTT.

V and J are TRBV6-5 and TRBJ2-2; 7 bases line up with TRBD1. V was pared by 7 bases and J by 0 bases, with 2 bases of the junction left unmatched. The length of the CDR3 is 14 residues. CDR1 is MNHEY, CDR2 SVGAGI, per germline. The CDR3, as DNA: TGTGCCAGCATTGGACAGGCGAACACCGGGGAGCTGTTTTTT. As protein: CASIGQANTGELFF.

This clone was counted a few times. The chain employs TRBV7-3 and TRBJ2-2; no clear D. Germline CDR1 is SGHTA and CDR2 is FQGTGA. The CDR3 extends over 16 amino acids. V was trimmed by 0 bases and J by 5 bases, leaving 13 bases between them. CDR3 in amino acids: CASSLTGSLNTGELFF. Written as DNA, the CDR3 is TGTGCCAGCAGCTTAACTGGTAGTTTAAATACCGGGGAGCTGTTTTTT. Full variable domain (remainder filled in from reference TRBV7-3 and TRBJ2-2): GAGVSQTPSNKVTEKGKYVELRCDPISGHTALYWYRQSLGQGPEFLIYFQGTGAADDSGLPNDRFFAVRPEGSVSTLKIQRTERGDSAVYLCASSLTGSLNTGELFFGEGSRLTVL.

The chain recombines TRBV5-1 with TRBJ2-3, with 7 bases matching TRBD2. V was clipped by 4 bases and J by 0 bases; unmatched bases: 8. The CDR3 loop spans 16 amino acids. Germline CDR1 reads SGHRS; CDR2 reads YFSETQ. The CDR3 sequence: CASSDPRLASTDTQYF. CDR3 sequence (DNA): TGCGCCAGCAGCGACCCAAGACTAGCTAGCACAGATACGCAGTATTTT. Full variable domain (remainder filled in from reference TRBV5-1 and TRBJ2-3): KAGVTQTPRYLIKTRGQQVTLSCSPISGHRSVSWYQQTPGQGLQFLFEYFSETQRNKGNFPGRFSGRQFSNSRSEMNVSTLELGDSALYLCASSDPRLASTDTQYFGPGTRLTVL.